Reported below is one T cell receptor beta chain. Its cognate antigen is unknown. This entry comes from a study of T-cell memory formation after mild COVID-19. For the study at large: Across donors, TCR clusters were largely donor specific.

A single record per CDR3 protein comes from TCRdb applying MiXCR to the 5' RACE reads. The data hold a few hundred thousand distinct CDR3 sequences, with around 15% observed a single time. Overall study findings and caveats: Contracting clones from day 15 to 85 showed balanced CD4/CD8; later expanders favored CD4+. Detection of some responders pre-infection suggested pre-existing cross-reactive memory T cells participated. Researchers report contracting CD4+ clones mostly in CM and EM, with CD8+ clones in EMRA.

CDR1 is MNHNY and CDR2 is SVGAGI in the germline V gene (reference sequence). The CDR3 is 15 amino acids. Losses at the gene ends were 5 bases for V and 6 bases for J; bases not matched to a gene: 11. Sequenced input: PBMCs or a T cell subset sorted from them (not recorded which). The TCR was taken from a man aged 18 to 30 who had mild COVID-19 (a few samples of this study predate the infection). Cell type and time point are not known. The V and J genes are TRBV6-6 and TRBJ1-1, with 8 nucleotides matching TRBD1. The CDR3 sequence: CASSAPDRTGPEAFF. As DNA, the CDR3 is TGTGCCAGCAGTGCCCCCGACCGGACAGGGCCTGAAGCTTTCTTT.